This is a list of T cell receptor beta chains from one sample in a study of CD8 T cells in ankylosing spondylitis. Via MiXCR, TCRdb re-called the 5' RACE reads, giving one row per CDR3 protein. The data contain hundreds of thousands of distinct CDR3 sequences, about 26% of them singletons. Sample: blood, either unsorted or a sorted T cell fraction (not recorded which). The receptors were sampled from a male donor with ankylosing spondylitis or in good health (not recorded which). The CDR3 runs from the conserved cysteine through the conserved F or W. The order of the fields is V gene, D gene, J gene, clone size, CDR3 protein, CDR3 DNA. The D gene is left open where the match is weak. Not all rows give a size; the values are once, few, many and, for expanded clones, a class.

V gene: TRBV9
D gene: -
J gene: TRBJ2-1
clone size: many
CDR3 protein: CASSVAYPSYNEQFF
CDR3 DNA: TGTGCCAGCAGCGTAGCTTATCCTTCCTACAATGAGCAGTTCTTC

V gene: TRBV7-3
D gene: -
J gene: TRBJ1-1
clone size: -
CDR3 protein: CASSSRQDLNTEAFF
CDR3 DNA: TGTGCCAGCAGCTCCCGACAGGACCTGAACACTGAAGCTTTCTTT

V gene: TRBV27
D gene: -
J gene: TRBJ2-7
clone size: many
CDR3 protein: CASSMGGGPSYEQYF
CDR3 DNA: TGTGCCAGCAGTATGGGCGGCGGGCCCTCCTACGAGCAGTACTTC

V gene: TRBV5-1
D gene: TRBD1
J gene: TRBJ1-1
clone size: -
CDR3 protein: CASSRDRNGNTEAFF
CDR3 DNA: TGCGCCAGCAGCCGGGACAGAAACGGGAACACTGAAGCTTTCTTT

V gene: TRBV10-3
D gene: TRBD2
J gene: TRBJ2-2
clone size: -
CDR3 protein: CAISRLAETGELFF
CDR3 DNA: TGTGCCATCAGTAGACTAGCGGAGACCGGGGAGCTGTTTTTT

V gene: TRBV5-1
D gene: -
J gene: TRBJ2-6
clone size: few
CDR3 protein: CASGPRQSSGANVLTF
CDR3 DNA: TGCGCCAGCGGCCCTCGACAGAGCTCTGGGGCCAACGTCCTGACTTTC

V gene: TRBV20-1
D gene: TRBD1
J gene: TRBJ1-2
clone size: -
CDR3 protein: CSAYRLGQGARNYGYTF
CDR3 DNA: TGCAGTGCTTACCGTCTAGGACAGGGAGCGAGGAACTATGGCTACACCTTC

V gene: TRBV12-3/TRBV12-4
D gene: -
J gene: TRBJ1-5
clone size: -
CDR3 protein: CASSPGRRNQPQHF
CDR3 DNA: TGTGCCAGCAGTCCGGGACGGCGAAATCAGCCCCAGCATTTT

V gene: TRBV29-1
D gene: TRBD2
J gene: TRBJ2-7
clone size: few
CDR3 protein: CSVVGTSGTTYEQYF
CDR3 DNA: TGCAGCGTAGTAGGGACTAGCGGGACAACTTACGAGCAGTACTTC

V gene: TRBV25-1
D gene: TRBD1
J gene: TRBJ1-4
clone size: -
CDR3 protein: CASTSGTGGLEKLFF
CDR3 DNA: TGTGCCAGCACCTCCGGGACAGGGGGTTTAGAAAAACTGTTTTTT

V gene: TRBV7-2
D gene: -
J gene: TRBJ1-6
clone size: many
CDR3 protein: CASSPNLFSPLHF
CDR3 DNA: TGTGCCAGCAGCCCGAACTTGTTCTCACCCCTCCACTTT

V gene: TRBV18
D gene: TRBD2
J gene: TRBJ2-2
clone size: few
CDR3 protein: CASSQLSGSGGELFF
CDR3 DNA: TGTGCCAGCTCACAACTAAGCGGGAGCGGCGGGGAGCTGTTTTTT

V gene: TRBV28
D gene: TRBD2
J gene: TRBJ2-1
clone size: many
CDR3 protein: CASTSMGLAGESLFF
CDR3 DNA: TGTGCCAGCACCTCTATGGGACTAGCGGGAGAAAGCCTGTTCTTC

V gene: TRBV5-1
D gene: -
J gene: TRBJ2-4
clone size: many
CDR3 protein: CASSPTEGTKNIQYF
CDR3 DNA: TGCGCCAGCAGCCCGACAGAAGGGACCAAAAACATTCAGTACTTC

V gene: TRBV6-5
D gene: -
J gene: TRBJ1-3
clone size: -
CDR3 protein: CASSYRPRSGNTIYF
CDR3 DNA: TGTGCCAGCAGTTACAGGCCCCGCTCTGGAAACACCATATATTTT

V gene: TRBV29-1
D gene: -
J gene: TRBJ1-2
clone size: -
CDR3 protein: CSVRGLDGYTF
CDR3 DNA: TGCAGCGTCCGGGGGTTAGATGGCTACACCTTC

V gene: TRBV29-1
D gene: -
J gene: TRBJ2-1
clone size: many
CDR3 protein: CSVVPRQSSYNEQFF
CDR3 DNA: TGCAGCGTTGTTCCGAGACAAAGCTCCTACAATGAGCAGTTCTTC

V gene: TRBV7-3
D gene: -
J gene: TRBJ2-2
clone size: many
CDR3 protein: CASSLTGSTGELFF
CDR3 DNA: TGTGCCAGCAGCTTGACAGGTTCAACCGGGGAGCTGTTTTTT

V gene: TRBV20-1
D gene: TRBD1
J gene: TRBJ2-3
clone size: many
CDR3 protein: CSAWGQGSDTQYF
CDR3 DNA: TGCAGTGCTTGGGGACAGGGGTCAGATACGCAGTATTTT

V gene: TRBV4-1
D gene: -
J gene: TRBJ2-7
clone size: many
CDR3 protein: CASSQDRRPIYEQYF
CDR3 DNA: TGCGCCAGCAGCCAAGATCGTAGGCCCATTTACGAGCAGTACTTC

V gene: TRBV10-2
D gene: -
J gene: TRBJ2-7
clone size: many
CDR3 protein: CASGHATRTHEQYF
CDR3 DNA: TGCGCCAGCGGCCATGCGACTAGGACCCACGAGCAGTACTTC

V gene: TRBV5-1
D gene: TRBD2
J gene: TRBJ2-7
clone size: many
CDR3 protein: CASSFSSGGSYEQYF
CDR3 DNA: TGCGCCAGCAGCTTTTCCAGCGGGGGGTCCTACGAGCAGTACTTC

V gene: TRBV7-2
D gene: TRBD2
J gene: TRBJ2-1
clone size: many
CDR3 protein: CASSLWTSGSNEQFF
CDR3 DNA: TGTGCCAGCAGCCTATGGACTAGCGGGAGTAATGAGCAGTTCTTC

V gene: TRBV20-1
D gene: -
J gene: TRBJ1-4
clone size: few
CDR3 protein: CSARAPTANNEKLFF
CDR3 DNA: TGCAGTGCTAGGGCTCCGACGGCAAATAATGAAAAACTGTTTTTT

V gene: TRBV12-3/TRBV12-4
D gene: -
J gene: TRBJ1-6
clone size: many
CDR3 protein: CASRPGLDNSPLHF
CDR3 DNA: TGTGCCAGCAGGCCGGGGCTTGATAATTCACCCCTCCACTTT

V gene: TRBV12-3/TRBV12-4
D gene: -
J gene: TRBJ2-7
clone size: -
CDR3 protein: CASRDRANYEQYF
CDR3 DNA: TGTGCCAGCAGGGACCGGGCCAACTACGAGCAGTACTTC

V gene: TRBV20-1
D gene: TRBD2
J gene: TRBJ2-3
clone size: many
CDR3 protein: CSARDQKREGDTQYF
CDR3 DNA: TGCAGTGCTAGAGATCAAAAGCGGGAGGGTGATACGCAGTATTTT

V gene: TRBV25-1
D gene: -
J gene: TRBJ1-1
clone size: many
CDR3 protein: CASSESWGNTEAFF
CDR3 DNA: TGTGCCAGCAGTGAAAGTTGGGGGAACACTGAAGCTTTCTTT

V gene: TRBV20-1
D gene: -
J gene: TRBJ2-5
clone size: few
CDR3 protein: CSARRHDAQETQYF
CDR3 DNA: TGCAGTGCTAGGAGACATGACGCTCAAGAGACCCAGTACTTC

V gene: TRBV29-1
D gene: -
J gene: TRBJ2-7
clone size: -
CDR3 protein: CSVASPEQYF
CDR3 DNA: TGCAGCGTTGCTTCGCCCGAGCAGTACTTC

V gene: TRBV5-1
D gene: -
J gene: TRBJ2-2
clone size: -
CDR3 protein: CASSFRNGELFF
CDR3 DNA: TGCGCCAGCAGCTTCAGGAACGGGGAGCTGTTTTTT

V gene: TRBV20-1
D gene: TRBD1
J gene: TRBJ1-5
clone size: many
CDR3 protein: CSATSTGGIRNQPQHF
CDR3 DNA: TGCAGTGCTACATCCACAGGGGGCATTCGCAATCAGCCCCAGCATTTT

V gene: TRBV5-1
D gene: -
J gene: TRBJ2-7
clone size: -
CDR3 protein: CASSLVSELSYEQYF
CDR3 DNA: TGCGCCAGCAGCTTGGTATCCGAACTTTCCTACGAGCAGTACTTC

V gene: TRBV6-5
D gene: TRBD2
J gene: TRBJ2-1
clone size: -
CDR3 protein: CASSYGKSSGVYNEQFF
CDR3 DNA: TGTGCCAGCAGTTATGGGAAGTCTAGCGGAGTATACAATGAGCAGTTCTTC

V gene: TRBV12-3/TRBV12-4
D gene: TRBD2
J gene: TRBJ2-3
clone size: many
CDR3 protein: CASRSGGGDTQYF
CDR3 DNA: TGTGCCAGCAGGTCGGGAGGTGGGGATACGCAGTATTTT

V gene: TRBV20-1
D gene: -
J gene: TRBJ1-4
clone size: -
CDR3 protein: CSARGDGLLAYPFF
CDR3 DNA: TGCAGTGCTAGAGGGGACGGACTCCTAGCATATCCGTTTTTT

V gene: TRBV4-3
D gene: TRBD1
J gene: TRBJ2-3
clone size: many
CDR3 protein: CASSRKQGAGEDTQYF
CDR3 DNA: TGCGCCAGCAGCCGGAAACAGGGGGCGGGTGAAGATACGCAGTATTTT

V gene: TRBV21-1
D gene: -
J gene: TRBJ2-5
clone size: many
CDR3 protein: CASSKGAGDQETQYF
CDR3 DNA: TGTGCCAGCAGCAAAGGGGCTGGGGATCAAGAGACCCAGTACTTC

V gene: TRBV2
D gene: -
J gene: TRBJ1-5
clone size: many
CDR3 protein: CASTVYSNQPQHF
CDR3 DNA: TGTGCCAGCACAGTCTATAGCAATCAGCCCCAGCATTTT

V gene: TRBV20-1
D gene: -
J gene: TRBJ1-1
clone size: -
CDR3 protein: CSAAGNLRTEAFF
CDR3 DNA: TGCAGTGCTGCAGGGAACCTGAGGACTGAAGCTTTCTTT

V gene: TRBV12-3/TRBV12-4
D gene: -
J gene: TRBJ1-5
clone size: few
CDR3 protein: CASSTDMHSQPQHF
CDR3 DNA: TGTGCCAGCAGTACGGACATGCATTCCCAGCCCCAGCATTTT

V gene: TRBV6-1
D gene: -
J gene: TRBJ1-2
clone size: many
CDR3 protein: CASSAGRNPYGYTF
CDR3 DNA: TGTGCCAGCAGCGCGGGACGAAACCCTTATGGCTACACCTTC

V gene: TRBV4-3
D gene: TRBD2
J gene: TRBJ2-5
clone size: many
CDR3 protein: CASSQDSRTSLETQYF
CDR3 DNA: TGCGCCAGCAGCCAAGATAGTAGGACTAGCTTGGAGACCCAGTACTTC

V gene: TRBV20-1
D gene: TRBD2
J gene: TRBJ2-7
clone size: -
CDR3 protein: CSALTSGRVYEQYF
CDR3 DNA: TGCAGTGCTTTAACTAGCGGGAGGGTTTACGAGCAGTACTTC

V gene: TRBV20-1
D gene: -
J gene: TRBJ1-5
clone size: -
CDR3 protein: CSARSRTASNQPQHF
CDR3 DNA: TGCAGTGCTAGAAGTCGAACAGCTAGCAATCAGCCCCAGCATTTT

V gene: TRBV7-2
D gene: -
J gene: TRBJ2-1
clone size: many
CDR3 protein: CASSLAVSYNEQFF
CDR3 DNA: TGTGCCAGCTCCTTAGCGGTCTCCTACAATGAGCAGTTCTTC

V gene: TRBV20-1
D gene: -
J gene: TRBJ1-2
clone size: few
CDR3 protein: CSARDRIQGLLDRGYTF
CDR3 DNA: TGCAGTGCTAGAGATAGGATACAGGGACTACTAGACCGCGGCTACACCTTC

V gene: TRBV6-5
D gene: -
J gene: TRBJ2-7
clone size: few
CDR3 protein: CASSYVDSAEQYF
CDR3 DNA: TGTGCCAGCAGTTACGTGGACAGTGCCGAGCAGTACTTC

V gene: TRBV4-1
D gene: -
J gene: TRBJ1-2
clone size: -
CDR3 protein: CASSQAREREGYTF
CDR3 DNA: TGCGCCAGCAGCCAAGCCAGGGAGCGTGAGGGCTACACCTTC

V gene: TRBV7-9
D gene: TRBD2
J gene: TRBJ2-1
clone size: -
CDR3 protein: CASSLGPSGNSYNEQFF
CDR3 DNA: TGTGCCAGCAGCTTAGGGCCTAGCGGGAACTCCTACAATGAGCAGTTCTTC

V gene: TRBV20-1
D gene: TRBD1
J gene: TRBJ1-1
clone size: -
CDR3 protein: CSARVPRTGNTEAFF
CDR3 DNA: TGCAGTGCTAGAGTGCCCCGGACAGGGAACACTGAAGCTTTCTTT

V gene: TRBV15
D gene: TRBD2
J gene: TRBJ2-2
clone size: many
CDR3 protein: CATKTSGYTGELFF
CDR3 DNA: TGTGCCACTAAGACTAGCGGATACACCGGGGAGCTGTTTTTT

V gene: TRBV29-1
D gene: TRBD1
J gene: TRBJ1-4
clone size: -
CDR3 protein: CSVSGGVEKLFF
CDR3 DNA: TGCAGCGTTTCAGGGGGTGTTGAAAAACTGTTTTTT